This T cell receptor (beta chain) emerged from a study of control samples from healthy donors and cancer patients. Germline-derived CDR1 and CDR2 are GTSNPN and SVGIG (reference sequence). This CDR3 comprises 14 residues. V was clipped by 4 bases and J by 2 bases, with 15 bases between them. The assay was immunoSEQ multiplex PCR, and TCRdb's table has in-frame clones only and misses some. Here the sample spans tens of thousands of clones, 90% to 95% being singletons. Sequencing input: blood. The receptor was derived from a man younger than 40 in good health. The genes are TRBV30 and TRBJ2-7, with a weak D call TRBD2 (5 bases). CDR3 sequence: CAWNAKDSAYEQYF. In DNA form, the CDR3 reads TGTGCCTGGAACGCGAAGGACTCCGCCTACGAGCAGTACTTC.